A single sample is the source of the 5 T cell receptor beta chains below, sequenced in a study of T cells after yellow fever vaccination. TCRdb itself ran the 5' RACE reads through MiXCR, one entry per CDR3 protein. The data hold 96,000 or so distinct CDR3 sequences, with 8.9% observed a single time. The material sequenced was CD8+ T cells not binding an NS4B(214-222) dextramer, sorted from PBMCs, taken roughly 14 days after the first yellow fever vaccination. Receptors were obtained from a man in his late teens or twenties who received the YFV17D yellow fever vaccine.

V gene TRBV7-2 combines with J gene TRBJ1-1; a possible D gene is TRBD1 (5 bases). The V gene's germline CDR1 is SGHTA and CDR2 FQGNSA. The CDR3 is 13 amino acids. V lost 1 base to trimming and J lost 8 bases, with 11 bases between them. The CDR3 nucleotides read TGTGCCAGCAGCTTAGGGGGCGCGCGAGAAGCTTTCTTT. Protein sequence: CASSLGGAREAFF.

The rearrangement joins TRBV4-1 to TRBJ1-3; D ambiguous. The CDR3 has 16 residues. Germline V CDR1 and CDR2: MGHRA, YSYEKL. V dropped 0 bases and J dropped 4 bases, with 13 bases sitting between them. The CDR3 reads CASSQESRVGGNTIYF. DNA of the CDR3: TGCGCCAGCAGCCAAGAATCGAGGGTAGGAGGAAACACCATATATTTT.

The chain has TRBV27 and TRBJ2-1; TRBD1 matches 8 bases. This CDR3 spans 14 amino acids. CDR1 and CDR2 from the germline V gene are MNHEY and SMNVEV (reference sequence). V lost 7 bases, J lost 9 bases, and 11 bases stayed unmatched. This chain's CDR3 is CASTRQGTGSEQFF. CDR3 DNA: TGTGCCAGCACCAGACAGGGGACCGGCAGTGAGCAGTTCTTC.

This clonotype was detected only a few times. CDR3: CSAGTLAGGPVSTDTQYF. The CDR3 DNA reads as TGCAGTGCTGGGACCCTAGCGGGGGGGCCTGTTAGCACAGATACGCAGTATTTT. The rearrangement links TRBV20-1 to TRBJ2-3, with 12 positions matching TRBD2. The V and J ends lost 5 bases and 0 bases, in that order; junction bases with no gene match: 12. Germline values: CDR1 DFQATT, CDR2 SNEGSKA (reference sequence). This CDR3 has 18 residues.

This sequence joins TRBV6-2 or TRBV6-3 and TRBJ2-2; 9 bases line up with TRBD1. The germline V gene encodes CDR1 MNHEY and CDR2 SVGEGT. V lost 7 bases, J lost 7 bases, and 13 bases stayed unmatched. This CDR3 has 16 residues. CDR3 DNA: TGTGCCAGCAACCCGGGACAGGGTTTCTTTAACGGGGAGCTGTTTTTT. Amino acids: CASNPGQGFFNGELFF.